The subject of this entry is one T cell receptor (beta chain). The antigen remains unidentified. Germline lookup yields CDR1 LNHDA and CDR2 SQIVND (reference sequence). Trimming removed 3 bases from V and 4 bases from J; junction bases left unmatched: 2. The length of the CDR3 is 15 residues. This sample was included in a study of cytomegalovirus exposure and HLA in healthy donors. This table comes from immunoSEQ multiplex PCR, and its TCRdb copy is limited to in-frame clones, with some not included. The sample consists of over 60,000 clones, under 96% of them appearing once. Study-wide results and limits: Cytomegalovirus association was listed for 170 or so TCR beta chains. Subsequent analysis of the roughly 120 validation repertoires found a tendency for first-cohort TCR clusters to co-occur.

The source of this sequence is a woman between 18 and 30 years old in good health and CMV-seropositive. Sequencing input: PBMCs. The gene calls are TRBV19 and TRBJ2-1, with TRBD1 matching over 11 bases. The CDR3 protein is CASSMGTGGYNEQFF. CDR3 bases: TGTGCCAGTAGTATGGGGACAGGGGGTTACAATGAGCAGTTCTTC.